This T cell receptor (beta chain) was documented in a study of CD8+CD57+ T cells in acquired aplastic anemia (dated by TCRdb to between 2018 and 2020). As for the study more broadly: Extracted DNA from sorted CD4+ and CD8+ cells averaged around 3.5 ug, ranging from about 0.18 to 27.4 ug. Healthy donor samples averaged approximately 10 million reads for CD4+ and roughly 11 million for CD8+ cells. Beyond this particular receptor, the publication reports: Roughly 30 CD8+ CDR3 sequences were shared between patients and controls but appeared highly expressed in patients and within their immunodominant clones. CD8+ Simpson's diversity did not differ significantly between patients and healthy controls (P=0.060).

From a lookup of the germline V gene (reference sequence), CDR1 and CDR2 are DFQATT and SNEGSKA. The CDR3 covers 13 residues, taking in both the cysteine and the phenylalanine. Only CDR3 DNA is held: 39 bases, read in frame from base 1. In the study, sorted CD4+ and CD8+ blood T cells from patients with severe aplastic anemia and from healthy subjects underwent deep sequencing of TCR repertoires. Ficoll-Paque density gradient centrifugation was used to isolate peripheral blood mononuclear cells. CD4+ and CD8+ T cells were sorted by FACS or magnetic beads before DNA extraction. The table lists this clonotype with a few counts. No cognate antigen has been identified for it. This may be a read error, as it is one base from a much larger clone. Profiling of TCR beta VDJ combinations and CDR3 sequences used genomic DNA as the template. An Illumina HiSeq 2000 was used for TCR repertoire sequencing. Turning to the authors' computational methods: Repertoire assessment relied on Simpson's diversity index, CDR3 size and DJ length profiles, and TRBV/TRBJ rearrangement plots. The most abundant DNA sequence in the deep sequencing data was taken as the immunodominant clone. CDR3 amino acid sequences were screened for sharing across subjects and compared with published repertoires and the VDJdb database. TCRdb reworked the public reads: Q25 trimming with fastp, MiXCR clone assembly, productive beta chains retained. Rows with a matching CDR3 protein are joined into one entry that keeps the most common DNA and genes. The V and J calls here are based on TCRdb, not the publication. For this sample there are around 170,000 distinct CDR3 sequences; 40% to 50% appear just once. The biggest ten clones account for approximately 2.9% of the sample.

Sequenced material: sorted CD4+, CD8+, or CD8+CD57+ T cells (not recorded which) from PBMCs. The V and J genes are TRBV20-1 and TRBJ1-4; the D gene is perhaps TRBD1, on 6 matching bases. The TCR sequence derives from a human donor in good health. The CDR3 region: CSASATGKEKLLF. The sequenced DNA is TGCAGTGCTAGCGCGACAGGAAAAGAAAAACTGCTTTTT.